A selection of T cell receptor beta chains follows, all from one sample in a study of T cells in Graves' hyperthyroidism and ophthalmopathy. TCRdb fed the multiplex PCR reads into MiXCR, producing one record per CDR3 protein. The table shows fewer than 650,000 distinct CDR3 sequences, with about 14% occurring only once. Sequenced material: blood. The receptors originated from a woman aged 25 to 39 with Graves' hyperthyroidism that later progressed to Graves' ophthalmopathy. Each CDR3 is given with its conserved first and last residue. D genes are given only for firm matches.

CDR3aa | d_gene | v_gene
CASSQAFYGMGVTNTQYF | NA | TRBV4-1
CASRATGSGNQPQHF | NA | TRBV19
CASGGESNYEQYF | NA | TRBV27
CSGEGQGRNEQFF | TRBD1 | TRBV29-1
CSVDRGWTGGFSYNEQFF | TRBD1 | TRBV29-1
CASSLGHRAGTSGNIYEQYF | TRBD2 | TRBV7-9
CASSLRATYEQYF | NA | TRBV27
CSAGPDTGNQPQHF | NA | TRBV20-1
CASSQQRALSKGPGEQYF | NA | TRBV11-2
CASSPTGQGATEAFF | TRBD1 | TRBV7-3
CASSPRPGTGGSDYGYTF | TRBD1 | TRBV14
CASKPVGQGGNEQFF | TRBD1 | TRBV4-1
CASSLRTGTTEAFF | TRBD1 | TRBV5-1
CASSPRGLSSYNEQFF | NA | TRBV9
CASSPRDRGPRSSYEQYF | TRBD1 | TRBV19
CASRKGLAGSYEQYF | TRBD2 | TRBV27
CASSSLLQGREQFF | NA | TRBV6-1
CASSLESGYEQYF | NA | TRBV11-3
CASSEALRGDEQFF | TRBD2 | TRBV2
CSLGGGRGVEQYF | TRBD2 | TRBV20-1
CASSLNYGYEQYF | NA | TRBV7-3
CASSRQFSGANVLTF | NA | TRBV25-1
CASSPPGLAEKQYF | TRBD2 | TRBV18
CASSRTGGGNEQFF | TRBD1 | TRBV7-9
CASSHGQDAGYTF | TRBD1 | TRBV7-3
CASSLSLNPKTGELFF | NA | TRBV11-1
CASSTQTGQQPQHF | TRBD1 | TRBV27
CASTSGRVGANVLTF | TRBD2 | TRBV4-2
CASRDTGDYQPQHF | TRBD1 | TRBV6-2/TRBV6-3
CASTKEYYGYTF | NA | TRBV5-6
CASGLRTGGYEQYF | TRBD1 | TRBV12-5
CAGKPSSYNEQFF | NA | TRBV6-1
CASSTQGTGEAGTEAFF | TRBD1 | TRBV6-2/TRBV6-3
CASSLEEETPPEQFF | NA | TRBV11-3
CASSLVEGNTIYF | NA | TRBV5-6
CASSFRQAPYNEQFF | NA | TRBV5-5
CASRQLNNQPQHF | NA | TRBV6-1